The T cell receptor (beta chain) under discussion was sequenced for a study of cytomegalovirus exposure and HLA in healthy donors. For the study at large: The 120 or so validation repertoires were produced on the same platform as the roughly 690 repertoires of the first cohort. This was reported in a later analysis.

Note on this clone: The antigen is not known.

Sequencing used immunoSEQ multiplex PCR; TCRdb keeps in-frame clones, though not all of them. The sample records about 140,000 clones, 82% being singletons. The CDR3 length is 14 residues. Germline values: CDR1 SGHRS, CDR2 YFSETQ. The V gene end was trimmed by 6 bases and the J gene end by 6 bases; junction bases not matched to a gene: 4. Study conclusions and caveats: Subsequent analysis showed first-cohort TCR clusters tending to co-occur in about 110 validation repertoires.

The V gene is TRBV5-1, the J gene TRBJ2-1; 12 bases match TRBD1. The sequence came from a young man in good health and CMV-seropositive. Sequenced input: PBMCs. Here the CDR3 reads CASMGTGGSNEQFF. In DNA form, the CDR3 reads TGCGCCAGCATGGGGACAGGGGGCTCCAATGAGCAGTTCTTC.